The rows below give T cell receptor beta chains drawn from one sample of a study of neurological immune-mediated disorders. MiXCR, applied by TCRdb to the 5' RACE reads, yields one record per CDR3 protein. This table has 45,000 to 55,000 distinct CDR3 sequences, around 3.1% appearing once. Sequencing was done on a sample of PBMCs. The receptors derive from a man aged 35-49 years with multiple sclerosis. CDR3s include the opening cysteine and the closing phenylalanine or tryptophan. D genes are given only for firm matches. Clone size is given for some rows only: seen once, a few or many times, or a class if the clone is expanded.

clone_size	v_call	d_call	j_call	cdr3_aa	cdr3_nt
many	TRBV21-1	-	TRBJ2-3	CASRGRASTNTTDTQYF	TGTGCCAGCAGGGGCCGGGCATCGACTAATACCACAGATACGCAGTATTTT
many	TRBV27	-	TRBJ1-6	CASGGDGNSPLHF	TGTGCCAGCGGTGGGGACGGGAATTCACCCCTCCACTTT
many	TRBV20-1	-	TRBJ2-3	CSANTRGGTGTDTQYF	TGCAGTGCCAACACCAGAGGGGGGACCGGCACAGATACGCAGTATTTT
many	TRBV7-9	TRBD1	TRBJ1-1	CASSGQGQGAGTEAFF	TGTGCCAGCAGCGGACAGGGACAGGGGGCGGGCACTGAAGCTTTCTTT
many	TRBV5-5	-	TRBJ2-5	CASSFLQNQETQYF	TGTGCCAGCAGCTTTCTCCAGAACCAAGAGACCCAGTACTTC
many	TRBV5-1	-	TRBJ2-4	CASSLDGNIQYF	TGCGCCAGCAGCTTAGACGGGAACATTCAGTACTTC
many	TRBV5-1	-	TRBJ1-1	CASSLATAVTEAFF	TGCGCCAGCAGCTTGGCCACGGCAGTAACTGAAGCTTTCTTT
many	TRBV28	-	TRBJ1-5	CASSLQGPGGNQPQHF	TGTGCCAGCAGTTTACAGGGTCCGGGGGGCAATCAGCCCCAGCATTTT
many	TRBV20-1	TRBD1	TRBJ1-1	CSAQGAYEAFF	TGCAGTGCTCAGGGGGCTTATGAAGCTTTCTTT
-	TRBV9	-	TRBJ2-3	CASSASTPDTQYF	TGTGCCAGCAGCGCCAGCACCCCAGATACGCAGTATTTT
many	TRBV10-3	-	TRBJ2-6	CAISASLSEANVLTF	TGTGCCATCAGCGCCTCGTTAAGCGAGGCCAACGTCCTGACTTTC
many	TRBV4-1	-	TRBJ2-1	CASSQGSRSRSYNEQFF	TGCGCCAGCAGCCAAGGGTCACGGTCTCGCTCCTACAATGAGCAGTTCTTC
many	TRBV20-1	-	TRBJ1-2	CSASMIYGYTF	TGCAGTGCTAGCATGATCTATGGCTACACCTTC
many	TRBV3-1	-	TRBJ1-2	CASSQDDVRYGYTF	TGTGCCAGCAGCCAGGACGACGTCCGCTATGGCTACACCTTC
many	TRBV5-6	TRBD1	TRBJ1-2	CASSLAVVTGALTMFGYTF	TGTGCCAGCAGCTTGGCCGTTGTAACAGGGGCCCTTACAATGTTTGGCTACACCTTC
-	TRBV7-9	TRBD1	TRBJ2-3	CASRPRDSFTDTQYF	TGTGCCAGCCGGCCCCGGGACAGCTTCACAGATACGCAGTATTTT
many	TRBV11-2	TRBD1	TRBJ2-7	CASSPQGALGEQYF	TGTGCCAGCAGCCCCCAGGGGGCCCTGGGGGAGCAGTACTTC
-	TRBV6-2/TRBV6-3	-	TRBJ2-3	CASSPAGAVGTDTQYF	TGTGCCAGCAGCCCCGCGGGGGCGGTGGGCACAGATACGCAGTATTTT